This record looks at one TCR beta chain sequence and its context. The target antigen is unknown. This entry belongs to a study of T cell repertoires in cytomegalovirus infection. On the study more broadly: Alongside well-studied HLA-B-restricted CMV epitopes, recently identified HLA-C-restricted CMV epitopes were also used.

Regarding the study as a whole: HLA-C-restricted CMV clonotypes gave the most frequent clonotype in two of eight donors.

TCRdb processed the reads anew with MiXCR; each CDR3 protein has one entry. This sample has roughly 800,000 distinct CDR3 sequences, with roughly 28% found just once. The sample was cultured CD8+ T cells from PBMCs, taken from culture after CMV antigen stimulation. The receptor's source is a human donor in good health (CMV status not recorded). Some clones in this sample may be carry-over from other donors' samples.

The CDR3 protein is CASGFGPSPGQGKEGYTF. The CDR3, as DNA: TGTGCTAGTGGTTTTGGCCCTTCTCCGGGACAGGGAAAGGAAGGCTACACCTTC. This chain connects TRBV12-5 to TRBJ1-2; TRBD1 agrees at 9 bases. Germline-derived CDR1 and CDR2 are LGHNT and FRNRAP. The CDR3 spans 18 residues. V lost 3 bases, J lost 8 bases, and 19 bases stayed unmatched. Based on the CDR3 plus reference TRBV12-5 and TRBJ1-2, the full variable domain is DARVTQTPRHKVTEMGQEVTMRCQPILGHNTVFWYRQTMMQGLELLAYFRNRAPLDDSGMPKDRFSAEMPDATLATLKIQPSEPRDSAVYFCASGFGPSPGQGKEGYTFGSGTRLTVV.